The 14 T cell receptor beta chains given below trace back to one sample, sequenced in a study of early stage breast cancer tumors. The repertoire was sequenced with immunoSEQ multiplex PCR; TCRdb's copy has only in-frame clones and lacks some. Here the sample spans around 50,000 clones, 75% to 85% being singletons. The specimen sequenced was blood. All receptors derive from a person aged 45-60 years with breast cancer.

This chain uses TRBV5-1 with TRBJ2-3, with TRBD2 matching 9 bases. V shed 1 base and J 5 bases; nucleotides not matched to a gene: 8. CDR1 SGHRS and CDR2 YFSETQ come from the germline V gene. This CDR3 has 16 residues. The CDR3 DNA sequence: TGCGCCAGCAGCTTGCCGGTAGCGGGGGAGATAGATACGCAGTATTTT. Protein product: CASSLPVAGEIDTQYF.

The chain is built from TRBV7-9 and TRBJ1-4, with D uncertain. From germline, CDR1 is SEHNR and CDR2 FQNEAQ (reference sequence). The CDR3 runs 14 residues. V dropped 5 bases and J dropped 7 bases, with 14 bases sitting between them. The CDR3 reads CASSPSSLGEKLFF. CDR3 nucleotides: TGTGCCAGCAGCCCGAGTAGTTTGGGTGAAAAACTGTTTTTT. The full variable domain, in which reference TRBV7-9 and TRBJ1-4 provide the parts outside the CDR3, is DTGVSQNPRHKITKRGQNVTFRCDPISEHNRLYWYRQTLGQGPEFLTYFQNEAQLEKSRLLSDRFSAERPKGSFSTLEIQRTEQGDSAMYLCASSPSSLGEKLFFGSGTQLSVL.

CDR3 in amino acids: CASYRRDGAGELFF. The CDR3 coding sequence is TGTGCCAGCTACCGTAGGGATGGCGCCGGGGAGCTGTTTTTT. This chain links TRBV5-6 with TRBJ2-2, with D unclear. CDR3 length: 14 amino acids. Germline V CDR1 and CDR2: SGHDT, YYEEEE. The V gene lost 7 bases and the J gene lost 6 bases, with 16 bases spanning the gap.

The gene calls are TRBV7-3 and TRBJ2-7; D is possibly TRBD2 (6 bases). CDR1 is SGHTA and CDR2 is FQGTGA in the germline V gene. This CDR3 contains 14 residues. V lost 5 bases, J lost 2 bases, and 13 bases lay in between. CDR3 sequence: CASSVWTITYEQYF. The CDR3 DNA reads TGTGCCAGCAGCGTGTGGACTATTACCTACGAGCAGTACTTC. Together with reference TRBV7-3 and TRBJ2-7, the CDR3 gives the full variable domain: GAGVSQTPSNKVTEKGKYVELRCDPISGHTALYWYRQSLGQGPEFLIYFQGTGAADDSGLPNDRFFAVRPEGSVSTLKIQRTERGDSAVYLCASSVWTITYEQYFGPGTRLTVT.

This chain connects TRBV10-2 to TRBJ2-1; 11 bases align to TRBD1. V lost 0 bases, J lost 5 bases, and 6 bases stayed unmatched. Per the germline V gene, CDR1 is WSHSY and CDR2 is SAAADI. The CDR3 runs to 17 residues. CDR3 coding DNA: TGCGCCAGCAGTGAGTCAGGGGGGACAGGGGGGCACAATGAGCAGTTCTTC. This sequence encodes CASSESGGTGGHNEQFF.

CDR3 residues: CASSSGGPTVAEQYF. CDR3 DNA: TGTGCCAGCAGTTCGGGCGGGCCGACCGTGGCCGAGCAGTACTTC. The V gene is TRBV6-5, the J gene TRBJ2-7, with a possible D match to TRBD2 (5 bases). The CDR3 spans 15 residues. Germline-derived CDR1 and CDR2 are MNHEY and SVGAGI. V lost 4 bases and J lost 6, with 19 bases in between.

The V and J genes are TRBV5-1 and TRBJ2-7, with D possibly TRBD1 on 6 matching bases. This CDR3 spans 14 amino acids. V lost 0 bases, J lost 6 bases, and 13 bases lay in between. The germline V gene encodes CDR1 SGHRS and CDR2 YFSETQ. In nucleotides, the CDR3 is TGCGCCAGCAGCTTGGACAGGGTTCGGTCCGAGCAGTACTTC. Protein sequence: CASSLDRVRSEQYF. Using reference TRBV5-1 and TRBJ2-7 for the parts outside the CDR3, the full variable domain is KAGVTQTPRYLIKTRGQQVTLSCSPISGHRSVSWYQQTPGQGLQFLFEYFSETQRNKGNFPGRFSGRQFSNSRSEMNVSTLELGDSALYLCASSLDRVRSEQYFGPGTRLTVT.

This chain uses TRBV9 with TRBJ1-6, with 7 bases that match TRBD1. V shed 0 bases, J shed 14 bases, and the junction held 5 bases outside the gene matches. The CDR3 is 13 amino acids. Germline V CDR1 and CDR2: SGDLS, YYNGEE. The CDR3 reads CASSVAQGGSLHF. DNA of the CDR3: TGTGCCAGCAGCGTAGCCCAGGGGGGGTCCCTCCACTTT.

The chain uses TRBV29-1 and TRBJ2-7; a possible D gene is TRBD1 (6 bases). The CDR3 contains 11 residues. Trimming shortened V by 6 bases and J by 3 bases, and 9 bases separated the two germline ends. CDR1 and CDR2 (germline): SQVTM, ANQGSEA. The CDR3 spells CSVTDSYEQYF. The CDR3 nucleotides read TGCAGCGTGACGGACAGCTACGAGCAGTACTTC.

The chain uses TRBV5-1 and TRBJ1-2, with 7 bases matching TRBD1. There are 15 residues in the CDR3. In germline, CDR1 is SGHRS, CDR2 YFSETQ. Unmatched junction bases numbered 7, after V lost 1 base and J lost 4 bases. The DNA for the CDR3 is TGCGCCAGCAGCTTGTCAGGGGGGCCGGGCTATGGCTACACCTTC. This encodes CASSLSGGPGYGYTF.

The chain carries TRBV13 and TRBJ1-1; TRBD1 matches at 10 bases. With V trimmed by 5 bases and J by 3 bases, 12 bases remained unmatched. Germline CDR1 and CDR2: PRHDT and FYEKMQ (reference sequence). The CDR3 spans 17 residues. CDR3 DNA sequence: TGTGCCAGCAGCAGCGCCGGGACAGGGGACGGGTACACTGAAGCTTTCTTT. This translates into CASSSAGTGDGYTEAFF.

The chain couples TRBV5-1 to TRBJ1-4; possible D gene TRBD1, 5 bases. Trimming shortened V by 3 bases and J by 8 bases, and 17 bases separated the two germline ends. This CDR3 is 15 amino acids long. Per the germline V gene, CDR1 is SGHRS and CDR2 is YFSETQ. The CDR3 DNA reads TGCGCCAGCAGCTCAGGCGGGGCGTCGGGGGAAAAACTGTTTTTT. Amino acids: CASSSGGASGEKLFF.

CDR3 bases: TGTGCCAGCAGCTTAGGTCTCGGTAACTATGGCTACACCTTC. This translates into CASSLGLGNYGYTF. The V and J genes are TRBV7-9 and TRBJ1-2, with D uncertain. This CDR3 comprises 14 residues. The V gene's germline CDR1 is SEHNR and CDR2 FQNEAQ (reference sequence). V was shortened by 1 base and J by 1 base, with 7 bases between the two germline ends.

This clone was seen a few times. The V gene is TRBV28, the J gene TRBJ1-5; 7 positions match TRBD1. Germline loops: CDR1 MDHEN, CDR2 SYDVKM. V shed 8 bases, J shed 6 bases, and the junction held 10 bases outside the gene matches. The CDR3 contains 14 residues. The CDR3 DNA is TGTGCCAGCCAAACAGGGGAGGGAAGTCAGCCCCAGCATTTT. This encodes CASQTGEGSQPQHF. The full variable domain, with the rest looked up from reference TRBV28 and TRBJ1-5, is DVKVTQSSRYLVKRTGEKVFLECVQDMDHENMFWYRQDPGLGLRLIYFSYDVKMKEKGDIPEGYSVSREKKERFSLILESASTNQTSMYLCASQTGEGSQPQHFGDGTRLSIL.